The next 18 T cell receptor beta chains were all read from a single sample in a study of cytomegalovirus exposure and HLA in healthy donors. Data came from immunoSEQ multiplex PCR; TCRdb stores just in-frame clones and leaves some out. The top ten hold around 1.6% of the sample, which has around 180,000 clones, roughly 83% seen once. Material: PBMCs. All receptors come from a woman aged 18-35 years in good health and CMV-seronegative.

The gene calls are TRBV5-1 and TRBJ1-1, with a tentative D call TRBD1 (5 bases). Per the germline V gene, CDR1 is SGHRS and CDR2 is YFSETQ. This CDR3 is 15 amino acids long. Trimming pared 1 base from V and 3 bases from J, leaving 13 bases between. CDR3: CASSLLGGVDTEAFF. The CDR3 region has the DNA TGCGCCAGCAGCTTGTTGGGAGGGGTAGACACTGAAGCTTTCTTT.

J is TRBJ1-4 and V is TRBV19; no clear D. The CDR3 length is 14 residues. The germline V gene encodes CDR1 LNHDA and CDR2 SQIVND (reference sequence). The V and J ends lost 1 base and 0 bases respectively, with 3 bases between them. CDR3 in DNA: TGTGCCAGTAGTATAGGGCCAACTAATGAAAAACTGTTTTTT. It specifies CASSIGPTNEKLFF. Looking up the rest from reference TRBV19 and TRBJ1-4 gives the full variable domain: DGGITQSPKYLFRKEGQNVTLSCEQNLNHDAMYWYRQDPGQGLRLIYYSQIVNDFQKGDIAEGYSVSREKKESFPLTVTSAQKNPTAFYLCASSIGPTNEKLFFGSGTQLSVL.

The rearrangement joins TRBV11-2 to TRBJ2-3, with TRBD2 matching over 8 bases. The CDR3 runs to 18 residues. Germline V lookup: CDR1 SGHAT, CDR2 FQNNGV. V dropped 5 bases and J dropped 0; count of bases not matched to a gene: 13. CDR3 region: CASSRRGTSGRSTDTQYF. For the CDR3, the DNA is TGTGCCAGCAGCCGACGGGGAACTAGCGGACGAAGCACAGATACGCAGTATTTT. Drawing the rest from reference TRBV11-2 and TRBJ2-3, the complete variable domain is EAGVAQSPRYKIIEKRQSVAFWCNPISGHATLYWYQQILGQGPKLLIQFQNNGVVDDSQLPKDRFSAERLKGVDSTLKIQPAKLEDSAVYLCASSRRGTSGRSTDTQYFGPGTRLTVL.

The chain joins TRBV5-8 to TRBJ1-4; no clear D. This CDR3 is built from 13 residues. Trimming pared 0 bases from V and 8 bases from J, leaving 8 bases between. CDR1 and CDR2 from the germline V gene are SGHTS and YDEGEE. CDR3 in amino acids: CASSLVGVEKLFF. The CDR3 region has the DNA TGTGCCAGCAGCTTGGTCGGTGTCGAAAAACTGTTTTTT.

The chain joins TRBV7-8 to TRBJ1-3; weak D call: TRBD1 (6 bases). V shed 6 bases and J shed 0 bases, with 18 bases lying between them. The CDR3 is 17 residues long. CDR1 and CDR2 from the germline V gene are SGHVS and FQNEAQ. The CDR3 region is CASRGPPGQTSGNTIYF. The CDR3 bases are TGTGCCAGCAGGGGACCTCCGGGACAAACCTCTGGAAACACCATATATTTT.

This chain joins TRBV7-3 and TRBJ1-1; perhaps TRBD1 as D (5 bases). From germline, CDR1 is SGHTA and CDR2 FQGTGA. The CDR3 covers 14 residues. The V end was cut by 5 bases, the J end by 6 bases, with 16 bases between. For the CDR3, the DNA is TGTGCCAGCAGCCCCCAGGGTAGGGTCTCTGAAGCTTTCTTT. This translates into CASSPQGRVSEAFF. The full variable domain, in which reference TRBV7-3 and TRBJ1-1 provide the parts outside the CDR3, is GAGVSQTPSNKVTEKGKYVELRCDPISGHTALYWYRQSLGQGPEFLIYFQGTGAADDSGLPNDRFFAVRPEGSVSTLKIQRTERGDSAVYLCASSPQGRVSEAFFGQGTRLTVV.

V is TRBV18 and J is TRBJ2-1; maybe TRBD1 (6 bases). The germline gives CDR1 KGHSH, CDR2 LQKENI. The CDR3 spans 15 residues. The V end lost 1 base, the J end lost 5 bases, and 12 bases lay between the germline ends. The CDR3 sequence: CASSPRRDTDNEQFF. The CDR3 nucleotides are TGTGCCAGCTCACCACGTAGGGACACCGACAATGAGCAGTTCTTC.

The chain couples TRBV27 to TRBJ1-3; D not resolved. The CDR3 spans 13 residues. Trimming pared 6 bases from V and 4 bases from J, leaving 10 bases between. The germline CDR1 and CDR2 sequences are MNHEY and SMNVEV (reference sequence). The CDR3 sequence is CASRSYLGNTIYF. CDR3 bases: TGTGCCAGCAGATCTTACTTAGGAAACACCATATATTTT.

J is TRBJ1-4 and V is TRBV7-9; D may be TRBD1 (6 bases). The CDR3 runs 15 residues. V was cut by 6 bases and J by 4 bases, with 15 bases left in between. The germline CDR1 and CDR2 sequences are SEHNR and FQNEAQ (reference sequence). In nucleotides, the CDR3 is TGTGCCAGCAGTCACTCGGGGACACTTAATGAAAAACTGTTTTTT. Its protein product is CASSHSGTLNEKLFF.

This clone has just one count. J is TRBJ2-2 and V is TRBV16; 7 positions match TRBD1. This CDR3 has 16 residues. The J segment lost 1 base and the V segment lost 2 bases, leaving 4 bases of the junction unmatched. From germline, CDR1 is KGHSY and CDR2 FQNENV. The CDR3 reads CASSQNRGLNTGELFF. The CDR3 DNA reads TGTGCCAGCAGCCAAAACAGGGGCCTGAACACCGGGGAGCTGTTTTTT.

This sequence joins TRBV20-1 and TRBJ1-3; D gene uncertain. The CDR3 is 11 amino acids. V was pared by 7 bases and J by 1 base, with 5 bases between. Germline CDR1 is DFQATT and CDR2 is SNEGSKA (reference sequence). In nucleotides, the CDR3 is TGCAGTGGAGGTTCTGGAAACACCATATATTTT. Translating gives CSGGSGNTIYF.

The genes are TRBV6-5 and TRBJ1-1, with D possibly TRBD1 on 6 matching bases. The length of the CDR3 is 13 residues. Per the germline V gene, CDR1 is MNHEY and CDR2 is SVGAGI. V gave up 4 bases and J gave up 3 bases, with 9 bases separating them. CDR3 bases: TGTGCCAGCAGTTTCTACAGGGACACTGAAGCTTTCTTT. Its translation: CASSFYRDTEAFF.

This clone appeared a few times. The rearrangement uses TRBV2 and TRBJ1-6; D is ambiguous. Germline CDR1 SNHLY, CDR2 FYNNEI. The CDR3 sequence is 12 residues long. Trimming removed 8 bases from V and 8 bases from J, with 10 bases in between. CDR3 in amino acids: CASGSRDSPLHF. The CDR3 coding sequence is TGTGCCAGCGGGTCCCGGGATTCACCCCTCCACTTT. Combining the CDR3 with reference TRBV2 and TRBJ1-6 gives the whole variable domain EPEVTQTPSHQVTQMGQEVILRCVPISNHLYFYWYRQILGQKVEFLVSFYNNEISEKSEIFDDQFSVERPDGSNFTLKIRSTKLEDSAMYFCASGSRDSPLHFGNGTRLTVT.

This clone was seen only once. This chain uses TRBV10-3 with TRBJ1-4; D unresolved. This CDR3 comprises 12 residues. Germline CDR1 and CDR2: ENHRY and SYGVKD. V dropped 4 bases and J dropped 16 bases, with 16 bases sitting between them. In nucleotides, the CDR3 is TGTGCCATCAGTGCAAACCGGGAGGTCCAGTTTTTT. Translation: CAISANREVQFF.

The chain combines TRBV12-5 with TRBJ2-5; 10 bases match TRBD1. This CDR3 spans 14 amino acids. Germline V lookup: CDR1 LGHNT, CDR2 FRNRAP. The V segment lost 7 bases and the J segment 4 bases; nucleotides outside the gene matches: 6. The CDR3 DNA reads TGTGCTAGTGTCAGGACAGGGGGATCAGAGACCCAGTACTTC. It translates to CASVRTGGSETQYF.

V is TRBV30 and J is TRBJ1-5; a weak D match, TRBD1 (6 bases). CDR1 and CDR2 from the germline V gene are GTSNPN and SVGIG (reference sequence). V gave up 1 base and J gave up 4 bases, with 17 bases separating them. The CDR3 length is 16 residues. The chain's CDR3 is CAWSEGPGTSNQPQHF. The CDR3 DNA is TGTGCCTGGAGTGAAGGGCCCGGGACATCGAATCAGCCCCAGCATTTT.

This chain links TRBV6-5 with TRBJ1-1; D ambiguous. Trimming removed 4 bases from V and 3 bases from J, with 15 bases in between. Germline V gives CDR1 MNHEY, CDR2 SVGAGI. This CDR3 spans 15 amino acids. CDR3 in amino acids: CASSFFANRDTEAFF. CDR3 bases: TGTGCCAGCAGTTTCTTCGCAAATCGAGACACTGAAGCTTTCTTT.

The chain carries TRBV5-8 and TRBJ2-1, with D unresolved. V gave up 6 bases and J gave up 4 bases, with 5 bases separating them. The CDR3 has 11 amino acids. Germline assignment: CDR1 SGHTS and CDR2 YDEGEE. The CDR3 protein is CASTRYNEQFF. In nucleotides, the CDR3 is TGTGCCAGCACCCGGTACAATGAGCAGTTCTTC.